The text below deals with one T cell receptor beta chain. V dropped 0 bases and J dropped 0; count of bases not matched to a gene: 1. Germline CDR1 SGHNT, CDR2 YYREEE (reference sequence). CDR3 length: 15 amino acids. This sample is part of a study of PD-1 blockade in classical Hodgkin lymphoma. The time point denotes: newly diagnosed, previously untreated cHL patient sample. The authors used newly diagnosed, untreated classical Hodgkin lymphoma PBMCs as comparison. Measured with immunoSEQ multiplex PCR; TCRdb has only the in-frame clones, and not every one. The data show 70,000 or so clones, with about 94% seen just once and about 2.5% held by the top ten.

The TCR comes from a human donor with classical Hodgkin lymphoma. The sample was peripheral blood mononuclear cells (PBMCs). J is TRBJ1-2 and V is TRBV5-4; TRBD1 aligns across 8 bases. The CDR3 here is CASSLVDRANYGYTF. The CDR3 DNA follows: TGTGCCAGCAGCTTGGTGGACAGGGCTAACTATGGCTACACCTTC.